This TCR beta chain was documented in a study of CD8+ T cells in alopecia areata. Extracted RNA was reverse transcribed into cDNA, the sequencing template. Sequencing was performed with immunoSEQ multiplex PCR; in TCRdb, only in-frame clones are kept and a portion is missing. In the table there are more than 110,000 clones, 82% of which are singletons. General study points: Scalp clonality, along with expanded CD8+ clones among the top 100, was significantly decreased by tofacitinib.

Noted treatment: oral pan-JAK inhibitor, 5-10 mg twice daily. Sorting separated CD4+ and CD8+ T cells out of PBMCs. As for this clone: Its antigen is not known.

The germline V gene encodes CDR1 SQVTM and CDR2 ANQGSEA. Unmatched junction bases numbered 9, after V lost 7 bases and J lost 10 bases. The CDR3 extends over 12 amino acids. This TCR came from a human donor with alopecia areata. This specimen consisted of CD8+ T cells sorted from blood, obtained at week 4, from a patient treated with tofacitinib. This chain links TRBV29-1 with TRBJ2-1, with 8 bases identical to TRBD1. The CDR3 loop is CSGRTGRIEQFF. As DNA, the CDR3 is TGCAGCGGGAGGACAGGGAGAATAGAGCAGTTCTTC.